The 10 T cell receptor beta chains presented below share a single source sample, sequenced in a study of technical replicates of blood from several donors. Assay: immunoSEQ multiplex PCR; the TCRdb copy retains only in-frame clones and omits some. The sample contains approximately 45,000 clones, about 96% of which appear only once. The material sequenced was T cells isolated from PBMCs. All receptors come from a human donor in good health.

CDR3 residues: CASSNRDRVYEQYF. The CDR3 DNA follows: TGTGCCAGCAGTAACCGGGACAGGGTCTACGAGCAGTACTTC. The genes are TRBV6-1 and TRBJ2-7; 9 bases align to TRBD1. The CDR3 is 14 amino acids. CDR1 MNHNS and CDR2 SASEGT come from the germline V gene. V shed 5 bases and J 3 bases; nucleotides not matched to a gene: 5.

The CDR3 protein is CASPTLSGNTIYF. CDR3 bases: TGTGCCAGTCCTACACTATCTGGAAACACCATATATTTT. V usage is TRBV6-1 and J usage is TRBJ1-3; D unclear. Germline CDR1 and CDR2: MNHNS and SASEGT. The CDR3 extends over 13 amino acids. Trimming shortened V by 9 bases and J by 1 base, and 10 bases separated the two germline ends.

The V gene is TRBV4-1, the J gene TRBJ2-7, with D possibly matching TRBD2 (5 bases). Germline CDR1 is MGHRA and CDR2 is YSYEKL. The V gene lost 0 bases and the J gene lost 6 bases, with 12 bases spanning the gap. The length of the CDR3 is 14 residues. CDR3 sequence: CASSQDKGRGEQYF. For the CDR3, the DNA is TGCGCCAGCAGCCAAGATAAGGGCCGGGGCGAGCAGTACTTC.

This chain connects TRBV5-4 to TRBJ2-3; no definite D call. V gave up 1 base and J gave up 4 bases, with 13 bases separating them. Germline CDR1 SGHNT, CDR2 YYREEE (reference sequence). This CDR3 comprises 15 residues. CDR3 coding DNA: TGTGCCAGCAGCTTGAATGCGCCTTATGCAGATACGCAGTATTTT. This translates into CASSLNAPYADTQYF.

V and J are TRBV2 and TRBJ2-5, with 12 positions matching TRBD2. Trimming took 3 bases from V and 5 from J; bases not matched to a gene: 7. The germline CDR1 and CDR2 sequences are SNHLY and FYNNEI. The CDR3 is 16 residues long. Written as DNA, the CDR3 is TGTGCCAGCAGTGACGGAGGACTAGCGGGAATTGAGACCCAGTACTTC. Amino acid sequence: CASSDGGLAGIETQYF.

V usage is TRBV30 and J usage is TRBJ2-7; 10 bases map to TRBD1. Germline V lookup: CDR1 GTSNPN, CDR2 SVGIG (reference sequence). The ends lost 1 base at V and 0 bases at J; junction bases unmatched: 12. CDR3 length equals 18 residues. CDR3 protein: CAWSGQTGGLFSSYEQYF. DNA of the CDR3: TGTGCCTGGAGTGGACAGACAGGGGGCCTTTTTAGCTCCTACGAGCAGTACTTC.

This chain uses TRBV18 with TRBJ1-2; D unresolved. This CDR3 has 15 residues. Germline V CDR1 and CDR2: KGHSH, LQKENI. Deletions cut 2 bases from V and 8 bases from J, with 18 bases between. In DNA form, the CDR3 reads TGTGCCAGCTCACCAAAGGGTTCCGGGAATTACGGCTACACCTTC. Translated: CASSPKGSGNYGYTF.

The CDR3 is CASSGLVPSEQYF. The CDR3 DNA sequence: TGTGCCAGCAGTGGACTAGTACCAAGTGAGCAGTACTTC. The gene calls are TRBV27 and TRBJ2-7, with 7 bases aligning to TRBD2. CDR1 and CDR2 (germline): MNHEY, SMNVEV (reference sequence). This CDR3 is 13 amino acids long. With 5 bases clipped from V and 7 bases from J, the junction kept 8 bases outside the gene matches.

The J gene is TRBJ1-2, the V gene TRBV19, with D possibly matching TRBD1 (6 bases). From germline, CDR1 is LNHDA and CDR2 SQIVND (reference sequence). The V and J ends lost 3 bases and 5 bases respectively, with 22 bases between them. This CDR3 has 17 residues. DNA for the CDR3: TGTGCCAGTAGTATGGGGGTGGGACACTCAAAGGGGTATGGCTACACCTTC. Its translation: CASSMGVGHSKGYGYTF.

The chain employs TRBV5-5 and TRBJ2-7; TRBD2 matches 10 bases. Germline V lookup: CDR1 SGHKS, CDR2 YYEKEE (reference sequence). V shed 3 bases and J 2 bases; nucleotides not matched to a gene: 5. The CDR3 loop spans 15 amino acids. The CDR3 coding sequence is TGTGCCAGCAGCTCTGGACTAGCGGATACCTACGAGCAGTACTTC. Residues: CASSSGLADTYEQYF. The variable domain in full, with the rest retrieved from reference TRBV5-5 and TRBJ2-7, is DAGVTQSPTHLIKTRGQQVTLRCSPISGHKSVSWYQQVLGQGPQFIFQYYEKEERGRGNFPDRFSARQFPNYSSELNVNALLLGDSALYLCASSSGLADTYEQYFGPGTRLTVT.